This TCR beta chain was identified during a study of cytomegalovirus exposure and HLA in healthy donors. TCRdb's table, derived via immunoSEQ multiplex PCR, lists solely in-frame clones and lacks some. This sample has about 110,000 clones; about 87% occur once, and the top ten carry around 1.9%. This receptor was identified in a woman between 18 and 29 years old in good health and CMV-seropositive. The specimen sequenced was PBMCs.

CDR3 loop: CASSLSKRGTNNEQFF. The CDR3, as DNA: TGTGCCAGCAGTTTATCGAAGCGGGGGACTAACAATGAGCAGTTCTTC. The rearrangement joins TRBV27 to TRBJ2-1, with TRBD2 matching over 8 bases. The V and J ends lost 0 bases and 5 bases, in that order; junction bases with no gene match: 6. The CDR3 covers 16 residues. Germline CDR1 and CDR2: MNHEY and SMNVEV (reference sequence).